The rows below give T cell receptor beta chains drawn from one sample of a study of OX40 agonist ivuxolimab in advanced cancers. Profiling relied on immunoSEQ multiplex PCR, and the TCRdb table lists in-frame clones only, not all of them. The sample contains approximately 84,000 clones, about 90% of which appear only once. The starting material was CD4+ or CD8+ T cells sorted from blood, obtained in a trial of the OX40 agonist ivuxolimab. These receptors all come from an adult with an advanced solid tumor such as melanoma, head and neck, liver or kidney cancer. Each CDR3 is given with its conserved first and last residue. A D gene is named only where the DNA matches it firmly. Rows may omit the clone size; those that give it use once, few, many or a size class.

J,size,V,length,D,DNA,CDR3
TRBJ1-4,once,TRBV28,13,NA,TGTGCCAGCTCGACTGGTGAGGCGGAAAAACTGTTTTTT,CASSTGEAEKLFF
TRBJ2-7,NA,TRBV6-5,14,TRBD2,TGTGCCAGCAGTAATAGCGGGGCTTCCTACGAGCAGTACTTC,CASSNSGASYEQYF
TRBJ2-7,NA,TRBV6-1,15,TRBD2,TGTGCCAGCAGTGACGACGGGAGGGCCTCCTACGAGCAGTACTTC,CASSDDGRASYEQYF
TRBJ1-1,once,TRBV6-5,15,NA,TGTGCCAGCACCATAAGGGGGGGAGGGAACACTGAAGCTTTCTTT,CASTIRGGGNTEAFF
TRBJ2-1,NA,TRBV27,15,NA,TGTGCCAGCAGGCACAGAGCGGAGGCCTACAATGAGCAGTTCTTC,CASRHRAEAYNEQFF
TRBJ2-5,NA,TRBV19,15,NA,TGTGCCAGTAGTACCGACATAACAGGGCGGGAGACCCAGTACTTC,CASSTDITGRETQYF
TRBJ2-1,few,TRBV19,15,TRBD2,TGTGCCAGTAACCCGGGACTAGCGGGAGGGAATGAGCAGTTCTTC,CASNPGLAGGNEQFF
TRBJ1-2,NA,TRBV19,13,TRBD1,TGTGCCAGTAGGGACAGGGCTCACTATGGCTACACCTTC,CASRDRAHYGYTF
TRBJ1-1,NA,TRBV19,14,TRBD1,TGTGCCAGTAGTATGACAGGGGGGAACACTGAAGCTTTCTTT,CASSMTGGNTEAFF
TRBJ2-5,NA,TRBV5-4,17,TRBD2,TGTGCCAGCAGCACGGGACTAGCGGCTATTACGGGAGAGACCCAGTACTTC,CASSTGLAAITGETQYF
TRBJ1-5,NA,TRBV28,11,NA,TGTGCCAGCAGCTCAGGCCAGCCCCAGCATTTT,CASSSGQPQHF
TRBJ2-2,NA,TRBV18,15,NA,TGTGCCAGCTCACCACGGGGGTCGAACACCGGGGAGCTGTTTTTT,CASSPRGSNTGELFF
TRBJ2-5,NA,TRBV25-1,16,NA,TGTGCCAGCAGTGAATCTGGGGTAGGAAGAAAGGAGACCCAGTACTTC,CASSESGVGRKETQYF
TRBJ2-3,NA,TRBV19,13,TRBD2,TGTGCCAGCCGAGCGGGAGGGGGAGATACGCAGTATTTT,CASRAGGGDTQYF
TRBJ2-3,once,TRBV7-8,14,TRBD2,TGTGCCAGCAAGGATGGACTAGCCCCAGATACGCAGTATTTT,CASKDGLAPDTQYF
TRBJ2-2,NA,TRBV10-3,13,TRBD1,TGTGCCATCGGACAGGGGAACACCGGGGAGCTGTTTTTT,CAIGQGNTGELFF
TRBJ2-7,NA,TRBV4-2,13,TRBD1,TGTGCCAGCAGCCGGACAGGGAACGACGAGCAGTACTTC,CASSRTGNDEQYF
TRBJ2-1,once,TRBV6-1,14,NA,TGTGCCAGCAGGCCGGGATCCGGGTCGGATGAGCAGTTCTTC,CASRPGSGSDEQFF
TRBJ2-1,NA,TRBV6-5,14,NA,TGTGCCAGCAGTTACTCGAGGAACTACAATGAGCAGTTCTTC,CASSYSRNYNEQFF
TRBJ2-1,NA,TRBV10-1,18,TRBD2,TGCGCCAGCAGTGCCGGACTAGCGGTGAAATCTTCCTACAATGAGCAGTTCTTC,CASSAGLAVKSSYNEQFF
TRBJ2-7,NA,TRBV7-2,12,NA,TGTGCCAGCAGCTTGGCCCGGGGCGAGCAGTACTTC,CASSLARGEQYF
TRBJ2-4,NA,TRBV28,15,TRBD2,TGTGCCAGCAGTTCAGCGGGAGGGGCCAAAAACATTCAGTACTTC,CASSSAGGAKNIQYF
TRBJ2-4,NA,TRBV2,13,NA,TGTGCCAGCAGTGATTTTGCCAGGGACATTCAGTACTTC,CASSDFARDIQYF
TRBJ2-1,NA,TRBV7-6,16,TRBD2,TGTGCCAGCAGCTCTAGGACTAGCGGGGGGGACAATGAGCAGTTCTTC,CASSSRTSGGDNEQFF
TRBJ2-5,NA,TRBV5-1,14,NA,TGCGCCAGCGCTGAGGCTTCTTACCAAGAGACCCAGTACTTC,CASAEASYQETQYF
TRBJ2-7,NA,TRBV5-1,15,NA,TGCGCCAGCAGGTCCTCTCCGGACAGCACCTACGAGCAGTACTTC,CASRSSPDSTYEQYF
TRBJ1-6,NA,TRBV11-3,15,NA,TGTGCCAGCAGCCGCCTGGGGCCCGGAGACTCACCCCTCCACTTT,CASSRLGPGDSPLHF
TRBJ2-1,NA,TRBV6-1,15,NA,TGTGCCAGCAGTGAACAGGCAGGGGGGTACAATGAGCAGTTCTTC,CASSEQAGGYNEQFF
TRBJ2-3,NA,TRBV29-1,14,NA,TGCAGCGTTATGACTAGTTCCAGCACAGATACGCAGTATTTT,CSVMTSSSTDTQYF
TRBJ1-1,few,TRBV19,13,NA,TGTGCCAGTAGTATAGTAGAGGACACTGAAGCTTTCTTT,CASSIVEDTEAFF
TRBJ2-3,NA,TRBV7-2,15,NA,TGTGCCAGCAGCCCCTTCACCCACGGGGCGGATACGCAGTATTTT,CASSPFTHGADTQYF
TRBJ2-3,NA,TRBV30,14,TRBD2,TGTGCCTGGAGTTCGGGGGGGTTGTCAGATACGCAGTATTTT,CAWSSGGLSDTQYF
TRBJ1-2,NA,TRBV6-6,14,TRBD1,TGTGCCAGCAGACGACAGGGGATTAACTATGGCTACACCTTC,CASRRQGINYGYTF
TRBJ2-7,NA,TRBV6-5,15,TRBD2,TGTGCCAGCAGTTATGGGACTAGCGGTTTCTACGAGCAGTACTTC,CASSYGTSGFYEQYF
TRBJ2-1,NA,TRBV7-2,15,NA,TGTGCCAGCAGCCTACTAATACAGGGGAGGAATGAGCAGTTCTTC,CASSLLIQGRNEQFF
TRBJ1-1,once,TRBV11-3,11,NA,TGTGCCAGCAGCTTCAACTATGAAGCTTTCTTT,CASSFNYEAFF
TRBJ2-3,NA,TRBV18,15,NA,TGTGCCAGCTCACCGGGACAAGGGAGCGCAGATACGCAGTATTTT,CASSPGQGSADTQYF
TRBJ2-7,NA,TRBV28,17,NA,TGTGCCAGCAGCTCTTACGGGGTAGGGGGGAGCTCCTACGAGCAGTACTTC,CASSSYGVGGSSYEQYF
TRBJ1-2,NA,TRBV5-1,16,NA,TGCGCCAGCAGCTTGGATGGGACACCGGCAGGCTATGGCTACACCTTC,CASSLDGTPAGYGYTF
TRBJ2-6,NA,TRBV11-3,15,NA,TGTGCCAGCAGCCCTGCGGGCTCTGGGGCCAACGTCCTGACTTTC,CASSPAGSGANVLTF
TRBJ2-3,few,TRBV5-6,16,TRBD2,TGTGCCAGCAGCACCGGACTAGCGGGGAACTTAGATACGCAGTATTTT,CASSTGLAGNLDTQYF
TRBJ2-3,NA,TRBV11-2,16,TRBD1,TGTGCCAGCAGCTTAATGGGACAGGGTGTAGGAGATACGCAGTATTTT,CASSLMGQGVGDTQYF